This T cell receptor (beta chain) was identified during a study of shared T cell receptors in the human thymus. Only in-frame clones appear in the TCRdb table, and some are missing; sequencing was by immunoSEQ multiplex PCR. The sample includes approximately 400,000 clones, approximately 95% of them seen just once. The CDR3 is made up of 15 amino acids. This sequence joins TRBV7-5 and TRBJ2-7. TRBV7-5 is flagged as a pseudogene. The receptor comes from a human donor. Sequenced sample: thymocytes. The CDR3 DNA reads TGTGCCAGAAGCTTAGTGTGTCGGGGCCCCGGGGAGCAGTACTTC. This gives the protein CARSLVCRGPGEQYF.